A selection of T cell receptor beta chains follows, all from one sample in a study of T cells expressing NK-cell markers. TCRdb derives one entry per CDR3 protein from the 5' RACE reads, leaving out DNA. Here the sample table reports some 500,000 distinct CDR3 sequences. The sequenced material came from blood T cells: a sorted CD56 or NKG2C T cell subset, CD4+ or CD8+ T cells, or bulk PBMC T cells (not recorded which). Every receptor here comes from a woman aged 50 to 60 in good health. The CDR3 runs from the conserved cysteine through the conserved F or W.

V: TRBV12-3/TRBV12-4; J: TRBJ1-6; CDR3: CASSPGAFNSPLHF
V: TRBV20-1; J: TRBJ2-1; CDR3: CSAPSREGPREQFF
V: TRBV24-1; J: TRBJ2-3; CDR3: CATKGVQTDTQYF
V: TRBV25-1; J: TRBJ1-1; CDR3: CASSGTGIKTEAFF
V: TRBV2; J: TRBJ2-5; CDR3: CASLGGKQETQYF
V: TRBV7-8; J: TRBJ1-1; CDR3: CASSPRGDGYTEAFF
V: TRBV20-1; J: TRBJ1-4; CDR3: CSARGLGDRGRSGEKLFF
V: TRBV27; J: TRBJ2-7; CDR3: CASSRTGGALEQYF
V: TRBV11-2; J: TRBJ2-6; CDR3: CASRHPGDPGANVLTF
V: TRBV12-5; J: TRBJ1-2; CDR3: CASGLPPGTGDNYGYTF
V: TRBV4-1; J: TRBJ2-1; CDR3: CASSHKEDWREGLNEQFF
V: TRBV24-1; J: TRBJ2-3; CDR3: CATSDRQTRYTDTQYF
V: TRBV12-3/TRBV12-4; J: TRBJ1-1; CDR3: CASSPHGGDTEAFF
V: TRBV20-1; J: TRBJ1-1; CDR3: CSASSPGRTAAFF
V: TRBV12-3/TRBV12-4; J: TRBJ1-1; CDR3: CASSFLGVGASTEAFF
V: TRBV3-1; J: TRBJ2-5; CDR3: CATKSRGGDLQETQYF
V: TRBV6-5; J: TRBJ1-4; CDR3: CASSYGRGKAANEKLFF
V: TRBV4-1; J: TRBJ2-7; CDR3: CASSQFLGGYEQYF
V: TRBV19; J: TRBJ1-1; CDR3: CASSIGFVTEAFF
V: TRBV29-1; J: TRBJ2-5; CDR3: CSVSREAETQYF
V: TRBV20-1; J: TRBJ2-3; CDR3: CSASSSHQSTDTQYF
V: TRBV12-3/TRBV12-4; J: TRBJ2-2; CDR3: CASRIQNTGELFF
V: TRBV11-2; J: TRBJ2-1; CDR3: CASSKGDEQFF
V: TRBV7-2; J: TRBJ2-1; CDR3: CASSLAMGRNEQFF
V: TRBV5-4; J: TRBJ2-3; CDR3: CASSLRGSGDTQYF
V: TRBV20-1; J: TRBJ1-4; CDR3: CSAARGADRGKLFF
V: TRBV7-8; J: TRBJ1-5; CDR3: CASSFDSNQPQHF
V: TRBV24-1; J: TRBJ2-1; CDR3: CATSEPGSFSYNEQFF
V: TRBV20-1; J: TRBJ2-3; CDR3: CSARAGGPSTDTQYF
V: TRBV7-9; J: TRBJ1-1; CDR3: CASRHDGGTEAFF
V: TRBV12-3/TRBV12-4; J: TRBJ2-7; CDR3: CASSSGPNPHYEQYF
V: TRBV6-1; J: TRBJ2-2; CDR3: CASSELGTGSTGELFF
V: TRBV5-5; J: TRBJ2-5; CDR3: CASSLLRPGGGETQYF
V: TRBV12-3/TRBV12-4; J: TRBJ1-6; CDR3: CASSLGLYNSPLHF
V: TRBV29-1; J: TRBJ2-1; CDR3: CSVGGVLLGEQFF
V: TRBV4-1; J: TRBJ2-5; CDR3: CASSQESIVETQYF
V: TRBV2; J: TRBJ2-7; CDR3: CASSKRVNRDEQYF
V: TRBV25-1; J: TRBJ2-1; CDR3: CASSPRAGGSYNEQFF
V: TRBV20-1; J: TRBJ2-5; CDR3: CSARNPSSALKTQYF
V: TRBV19; J: TRBJ1-5; CDR3: CASRGRTSINQPQHF
V: TRBV7-9; J: TRBJ2-2; CDR3: CASRGSQGPFNTGELFF
V: TRBV19; J: TRBJ2-7; CDR3: CASSRRGITYEQYF
V: TRBV9; J: TRBJ2-5; CDR3: CASSPHQGGGTQYF
V: TRBV29-1; J: TRBJ1-5; CDR3: CSLSGGSNQPQHF
V: TRBV5-4; J: TRBJ1-1; CDR3: CASSLGDYTNTEAFF
V: TRBV20-1; J: TRBJ1-5; CDR3: CSALAGQVLNQPQHF
V: TRBV7-2; J: TRBJ1-2; CDR3: CASADPSNYGYTF
V: TRBV27; J: TRBJ2-2; CDR3: CASRTGTSGMELFF
V: TRBV14; J: TRBJ2-1; CDR3: CASSLLDRGLSYNEQFF
V: TRBV12-3/TRBV12-4; J: TRBJ2-1; CDR3: CASSYRNRGGAELFF